This TCR beta chain was identified in a study of shared clonotypes between healthy human individuals. This CDR3 region has 14 residues. Germline loops: CDR1 MNHNS, CDR2 SASEGT. V was cut by 4 bases and J by 6 bases, with 15 bases left in between. Naive CD8 cells lacked CD45RO, underwent positive selection for CCR7 and left out terminally differentiated effector memory CD45RA+ cells. The table came from immunoSEQ multiplex PCR; TCRdb's copy has only in-frame clones and leaves some out. This table holds fewer than 700,000 clones, approximately 96% found once. The chain links TRBV6-1 to TRBJ1-2, with TRBD1 as a possible D gene (5 bases). The clonotype comes from a woman aged 25-40 years in good health. Material for sequencing was naive CD8+ T cells sorted from blood. In DNA form, the CDR3 reads TGTGCCAGCAGTGGGATTTTGGGGGAAGATGGCTACACCTTC. As protein: CASSGILGEDGYTF.